This TCR beta chain was retrieved from a study of blood T cell repertoires in COVID-19. On the study more broadly: Whether acute or convalescent, the COVID-19 samples came from the United States, Italy and Spain. The analysed material was cDNA or gDNA that came from T cells, B-cell-depleted T cells, or PBMCs.

Under the authors' procedure: Nucleated cell number was recorded as an estimate derived from reference gene primer amplification. Profiled with immunoSEQ multiplex PCR; TCRdb holds only in-frame clones, not every one. V, J and clone size are taken as reported in that table, and D and trimming were inferred from the DNA itself. The repertoire has approximately 400,000 clones, 88% of them found once; the top ten carry roughly an eighth. This CDR3 has 12 residues. The germline gives CDR1 MNHEY, CDR2 SVGAGI. V was pared by 8 bases and J by 6 bases, with 13 bases between. This receptor was obtained from a woman in her 50s with COVID-19, enrolled during active disease. The chain couples TRBV6-5 to TRBJ1-1; D remains ambiguous. The sample consisted of peripheral blood. The CDR3 DNA follows: TGTGCCAGCCGAGGGAGTGTCGCTGAAGCTTTCTTT. Its translation: CASRGSVAEAFF.